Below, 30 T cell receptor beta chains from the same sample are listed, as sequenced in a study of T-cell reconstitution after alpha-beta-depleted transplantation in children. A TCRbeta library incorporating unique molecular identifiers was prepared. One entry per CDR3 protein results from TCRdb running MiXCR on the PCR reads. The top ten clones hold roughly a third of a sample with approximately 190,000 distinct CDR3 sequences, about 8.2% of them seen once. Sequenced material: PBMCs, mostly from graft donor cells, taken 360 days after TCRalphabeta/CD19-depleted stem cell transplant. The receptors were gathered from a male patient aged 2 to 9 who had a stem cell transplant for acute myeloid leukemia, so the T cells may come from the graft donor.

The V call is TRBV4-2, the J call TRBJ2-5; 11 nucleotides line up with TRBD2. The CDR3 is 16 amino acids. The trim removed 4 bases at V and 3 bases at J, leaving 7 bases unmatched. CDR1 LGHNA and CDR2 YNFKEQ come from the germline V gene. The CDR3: CASSPFKGLAEETQYF. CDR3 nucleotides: TGTGCCAGCAGCCCTTTTAAGGGACTAGCGGAAGAGACCCAGTACTTC.

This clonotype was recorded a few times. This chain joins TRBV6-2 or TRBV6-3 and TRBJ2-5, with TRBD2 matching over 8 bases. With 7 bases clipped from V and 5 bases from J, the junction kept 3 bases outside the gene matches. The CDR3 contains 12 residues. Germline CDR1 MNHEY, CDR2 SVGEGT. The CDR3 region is CASKSGGETQYF. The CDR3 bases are TGTGCCAGCAAGTCGGGAGGGGAGACCCAGTACTTC.

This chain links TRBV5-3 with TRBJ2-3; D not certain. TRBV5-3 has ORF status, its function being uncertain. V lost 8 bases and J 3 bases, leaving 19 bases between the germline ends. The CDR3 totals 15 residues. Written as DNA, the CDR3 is TGTGCCAGGAGCCCTGGTCGATTCGCTACAGATACGCAGTATTTT. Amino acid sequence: CARSPGRFATDTQYF.

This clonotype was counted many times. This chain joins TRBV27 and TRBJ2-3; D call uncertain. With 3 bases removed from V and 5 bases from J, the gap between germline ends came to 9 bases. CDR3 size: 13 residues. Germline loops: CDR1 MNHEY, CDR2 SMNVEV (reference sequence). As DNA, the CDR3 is TGTGCCAGCAGTTTCGAGATCAGAGATACGCAGTATTTT. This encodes CASSFEIRDTQYF.

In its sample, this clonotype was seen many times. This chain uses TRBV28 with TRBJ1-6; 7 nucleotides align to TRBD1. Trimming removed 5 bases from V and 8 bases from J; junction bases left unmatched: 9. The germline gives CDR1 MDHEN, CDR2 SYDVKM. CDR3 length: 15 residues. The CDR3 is CASSRPTGRYSPLHF. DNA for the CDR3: TGTGCCAGCAGTCGCCCGACAGGGAGGTATTCACCCCTCCACTTT.

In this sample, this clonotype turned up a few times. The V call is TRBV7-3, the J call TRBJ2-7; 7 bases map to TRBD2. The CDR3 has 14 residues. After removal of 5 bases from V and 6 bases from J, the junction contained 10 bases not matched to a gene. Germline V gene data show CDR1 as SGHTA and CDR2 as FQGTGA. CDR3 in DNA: TGTGCCAGCAGCCCCCAAGGCGGGAGCCTCGAGCAGTACTTC. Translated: CASSPQGGSLEQYF. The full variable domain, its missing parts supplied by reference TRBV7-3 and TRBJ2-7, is GAGVSQTPSNKVTEKGKYVELRCDPISGHTALYWYRQSLGQGPEFLIYFQGTGAADDSGLPNDRFFAVRPEGSVSTLKIQRTERGDSAVYLCASSPQGGSLEQYFGPGTRLTVT.

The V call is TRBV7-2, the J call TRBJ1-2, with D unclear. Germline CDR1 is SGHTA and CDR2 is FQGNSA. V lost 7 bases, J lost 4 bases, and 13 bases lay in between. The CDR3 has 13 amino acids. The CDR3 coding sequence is TGTGCCAGCACCCCGACGTATAGCTATGGCTACACCTTC. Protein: CASTPTYSYGYTF. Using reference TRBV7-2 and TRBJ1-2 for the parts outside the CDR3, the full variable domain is GAGVSQSPSNKVTEKGKDVELRCDPISGHTALYWYRQSLGQGLEFLIYFQGNSAPDKSGLPSDRFSAERTGGSVSTLTIQRTQQEDSAVYLCASTPTYSYGYTFGSGTRLTVV.

The CDR3 nucleotides are TGTGCCAGCAGCCGCCGGGACAGGATGACTTTCTTT. Residues: CASSRRDRMTFF. This chain links TRBV3-1 with TRBJ1-1; 8 bases are a match to TRBD1. This CDR3 is built from 12 residues. CDR1 and CDR2 from the germline V gene are LGHDT and YNNKEL (reference sequence). V lost 4 bases, J lost 12 bases, and 7 bases stayed unmatched.

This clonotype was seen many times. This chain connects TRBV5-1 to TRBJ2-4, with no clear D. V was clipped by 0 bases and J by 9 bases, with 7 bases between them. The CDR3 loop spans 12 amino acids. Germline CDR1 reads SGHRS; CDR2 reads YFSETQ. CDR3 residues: CASSLEFGIQYF. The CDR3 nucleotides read TGCGCCAGCAGCTTGGAATTTGGCATTCAGTACTTC.

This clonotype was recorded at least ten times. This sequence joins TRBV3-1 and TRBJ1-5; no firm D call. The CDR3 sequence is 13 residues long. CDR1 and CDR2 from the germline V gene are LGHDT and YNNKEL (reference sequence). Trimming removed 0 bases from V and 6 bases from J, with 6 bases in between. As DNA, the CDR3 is TGTGCCAGCAGCCAAGATCTTCTTCAGCCCCAGCATTTT. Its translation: CASSQDLLQPQHF.

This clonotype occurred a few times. CDR3 coding DNA: TGCAGTGCTAGTGGAACATACAATGAGCAGTTCTTC. Protein product: CSASGTYNEQFF. This rearrangement joins TRBV20-1 to TRBJ2-1; D gene unclear. CDR1 is DFQATT, CDR2 SNEGSKA, per germline (reference sequence). Deletions cut 3 bases from V and 4 bases from J, with 7 bases between. CDR3 length equals 12 residues.

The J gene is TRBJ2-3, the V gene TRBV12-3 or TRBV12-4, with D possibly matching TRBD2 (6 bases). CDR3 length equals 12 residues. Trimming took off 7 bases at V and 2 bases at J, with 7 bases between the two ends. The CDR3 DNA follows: TGTGCCAGCACGGGACTCACAGATACGCAGTATTTT. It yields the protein CASTGLTDTQYF.

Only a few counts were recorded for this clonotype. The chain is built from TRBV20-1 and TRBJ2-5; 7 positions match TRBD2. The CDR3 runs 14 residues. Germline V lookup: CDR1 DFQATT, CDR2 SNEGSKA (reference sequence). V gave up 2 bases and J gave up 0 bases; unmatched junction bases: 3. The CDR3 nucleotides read TGCAGTGCTAGACTAGCGGAAAACCAAGAGACCCAGTACTTC. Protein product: CSARLAENQETQYF.

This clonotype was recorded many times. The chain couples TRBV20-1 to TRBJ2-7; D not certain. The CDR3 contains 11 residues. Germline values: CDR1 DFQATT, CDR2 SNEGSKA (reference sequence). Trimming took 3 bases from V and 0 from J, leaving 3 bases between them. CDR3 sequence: CSASDSYEQYF. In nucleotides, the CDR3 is TGCAGTGCTAGCGACTCCTACGAGCAGTACTTC.

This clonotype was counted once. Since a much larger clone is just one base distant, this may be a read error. CDR3 coding DNA: TGCAGTACTAGAGCCGGGACTAGCGGGGGGACGAACACCGGGGAGCTGTTTTTT. It is translated as CSTRAGTSGGTNTGELFF. The chain recombines TRBV20-1 with TRBJ2-2; TRBD2 matches at 15 bases. CDR3 length equals 18 residues. The germline gives CDR1 DFQATT, CDR2 SNEGSKA (reference sequence).

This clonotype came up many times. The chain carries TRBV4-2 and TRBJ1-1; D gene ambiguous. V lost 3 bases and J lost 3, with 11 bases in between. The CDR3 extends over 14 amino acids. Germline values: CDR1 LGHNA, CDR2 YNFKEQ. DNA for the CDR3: TGTGCCAGCAGCCATCAGTCAGGAGACACTGAAGCTTTCTTT. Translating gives CASSHQSGDTEAFF.

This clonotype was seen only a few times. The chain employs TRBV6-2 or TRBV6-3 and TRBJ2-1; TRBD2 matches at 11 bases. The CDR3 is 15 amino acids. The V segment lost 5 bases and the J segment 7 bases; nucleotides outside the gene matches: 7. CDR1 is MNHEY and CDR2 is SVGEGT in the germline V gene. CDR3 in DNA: TGTGCCAGCAGTGTTAGCGGGGGGGCCAGGAATGAGCAGTTCTTC. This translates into CASSVSGGARNEQFF.

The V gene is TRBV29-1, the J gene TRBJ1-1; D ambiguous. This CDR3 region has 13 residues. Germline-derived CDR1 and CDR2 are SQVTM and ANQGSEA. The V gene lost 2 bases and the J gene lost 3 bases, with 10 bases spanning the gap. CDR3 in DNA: TGCAGCGTTGAAACAGAATGGGACACTGAAGCTTTCTTT. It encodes CSVETEWDTEAFF.

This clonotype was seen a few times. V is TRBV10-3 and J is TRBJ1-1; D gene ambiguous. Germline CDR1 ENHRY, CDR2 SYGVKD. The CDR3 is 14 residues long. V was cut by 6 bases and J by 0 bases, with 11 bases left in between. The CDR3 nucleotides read TGTGCCATCAGGACCACCGACATGAACACTGAAGCTTTCTTT. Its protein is CAIRTTDMNTEAFF.

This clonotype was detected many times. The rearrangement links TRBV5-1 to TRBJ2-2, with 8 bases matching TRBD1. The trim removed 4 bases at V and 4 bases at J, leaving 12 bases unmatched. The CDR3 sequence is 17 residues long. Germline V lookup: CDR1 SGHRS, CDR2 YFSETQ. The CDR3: CASSTQPGGAITGELFF. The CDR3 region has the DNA TGCGCCAGCAGCACCCAACCAGGGGGCGCGATCACCGGGGAGCTGTTTTTT. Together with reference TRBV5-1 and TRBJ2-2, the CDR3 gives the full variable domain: KAGVTQTPRYLIKTRGQQVTLSCSPISGHRSVSWYQQTPGQGLQFLFEYFSETQRNKGNFPGRFSGRQFSNSRSEMNVSTLELGDSALYLCASSTQPGGAITGELFFGEGSRLTVL.

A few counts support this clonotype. In DNA, the CDR3 is TGCAGTGCAGCTCAGGACTACTATGGCTACACCTTC. Amino acid sequence: CSAAQDYYGYTF. The chain carries TRBV20-1 and TRBJ1-2; no clear D. This CDR3 has 12 amino acids. Germline lookup yields CDR1 DFQATT and CDR2 SNEGSKA (reference sequence). V shed 6 bases and J shed 3 bases, with 11 bases lying between them.

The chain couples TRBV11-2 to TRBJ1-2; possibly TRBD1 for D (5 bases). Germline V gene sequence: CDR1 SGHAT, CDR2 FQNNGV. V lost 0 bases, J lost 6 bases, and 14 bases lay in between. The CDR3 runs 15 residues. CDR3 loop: CASSLDRVGGHGYTF. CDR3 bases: TGTGCCAGCAGCTTAGATCGCGTTGGGGGACATGGCTACACCTTC.

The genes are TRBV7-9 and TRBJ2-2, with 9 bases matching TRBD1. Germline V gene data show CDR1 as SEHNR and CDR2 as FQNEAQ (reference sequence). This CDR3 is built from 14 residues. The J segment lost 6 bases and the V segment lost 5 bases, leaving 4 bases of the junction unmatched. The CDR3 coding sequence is TGTGCCAGCAGCGCCCGGACAGGGGCCGGGGAGCTGTTTTTT. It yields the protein CASSARTGAGELFF. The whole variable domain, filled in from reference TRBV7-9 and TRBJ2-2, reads DTGVSQNPRHKITKRGQNVTFRCDPISEHNRLYWYRQTLGQGPEFLTYFQNEAQLEKSRLLSDRFSAERPKGSFSTLEIQRTEQGDSAMYLCASSARTGAGELFFGEGSRLTVL.

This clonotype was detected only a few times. CDR3 residues: CASSLAAFYTEAFF. Written as DNA, the CDR3 is TGTGCCAGCAGCTTGGCGGCCTTTTACACTGAAGCTTTCTTT. This chain connects TRBV7-6 to TRBJ1-1; D uncertain. The V gene's germline CDR1 is SGHVS and CDR2 FNYEAQ. The CDR3 covers 14 residues. V was shortened by 3 bases and J by 3 bases, with 11 bases between the two germline ends.

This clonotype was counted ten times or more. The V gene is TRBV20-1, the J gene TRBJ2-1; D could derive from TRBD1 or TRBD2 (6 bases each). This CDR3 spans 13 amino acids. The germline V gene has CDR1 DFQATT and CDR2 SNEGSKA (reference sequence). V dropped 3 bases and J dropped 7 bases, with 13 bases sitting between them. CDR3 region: CSARGGRGNEQFF. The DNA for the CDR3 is TGCAGTGCTAGGGGGGGCAGGGGAAATGAGCAGTTCTTC.

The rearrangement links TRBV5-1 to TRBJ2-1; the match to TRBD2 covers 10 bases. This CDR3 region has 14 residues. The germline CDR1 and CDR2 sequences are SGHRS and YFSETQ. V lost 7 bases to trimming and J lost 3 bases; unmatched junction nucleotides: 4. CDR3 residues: CASGASGGYNEQFF. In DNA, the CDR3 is TGCGCCAGCGGGGCTAGCGGGGGCTACAATGAGCAGTTCTTC.

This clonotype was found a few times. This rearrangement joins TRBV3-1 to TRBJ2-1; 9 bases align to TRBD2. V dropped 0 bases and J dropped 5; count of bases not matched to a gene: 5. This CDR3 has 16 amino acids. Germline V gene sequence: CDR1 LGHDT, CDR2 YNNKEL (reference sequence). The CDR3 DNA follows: TGTGCCAGCAGCCAAGAAGCTAGCGGGACAAACAATGAGCAGTTCTTC. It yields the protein CASSQEASGTNNEQFF.

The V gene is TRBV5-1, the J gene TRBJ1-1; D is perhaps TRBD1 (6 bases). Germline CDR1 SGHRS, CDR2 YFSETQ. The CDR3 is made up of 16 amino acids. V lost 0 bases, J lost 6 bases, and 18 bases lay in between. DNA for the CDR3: TGCGCCAGCAGCTTGGGCGGCTTGACAGGCGTCCCTGAAGCTTTCTTT. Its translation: CASSLGGLTGVPEAFF.

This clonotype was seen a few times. CDR3: CSTGEAFF. Written as DNA, the CDR3 is TGCAGCACCGGAGAAGCTTTCTTT. The chain uses TRBV29-1 and TRBJ1-1; D remains unclear. The CDR3 covers 8 residues. Germline V CDR1 and CDR2: SQVTM, ANQGSEA. Trimming cost V 8 bases and J 8 bases, with 6 bases left between them.

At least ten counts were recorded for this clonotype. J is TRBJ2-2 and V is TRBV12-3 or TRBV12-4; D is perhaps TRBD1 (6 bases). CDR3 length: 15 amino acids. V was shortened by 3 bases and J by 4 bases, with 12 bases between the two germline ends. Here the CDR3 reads CASSFVGAFTGELFF. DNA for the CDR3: TGTGCCAGCAGTTTTGTGGGGGCCTTCACCGGGGAGCTGTTTTTT.